This TCR beta chain is drawn from a study of cytomegalovirus exposure and HLA in healthy donors (dated by TCRdb to about 2017). Looking at the study overall: An earlier analysis of approximately 640 of the donors reported approximately 290 Gb of sequence data and 100 million to 130 million unique TCR beta sequences from some 180 million T cells. An early release that covered approximately 600 HLA-typed donors contained approximately 300 gigabases of sequencing data and tens of millions of unique TCR sequences. Of the 300 to 500 genotyped donors, 81% were placed in the genetic ancestry cluster associated with self-reported Caucasian donors. The study aimed to test whether signatures of past pathogen exposure could be identified by cataloging public T cell receptors. The study profiled the T cell repertoires of 500 to 800 subjects by immunosequencing and related them to cytomegalovirus serostatus. A separate validation cohort of roughly 130 different subjects was used in addition to the approximately 610-subject first cohort. To predict cytomegalovirus infection status, the study combined high-throughput TCR immunosequencing, statistical association of individual TCRs with disease status, and machine learning. A later analysis re-examined previously published TCR beta repertoires from more than 650 donors and added high-resolution HLA genotyping to investigate patterns of TCR occurrence. Rather than using new phenotypic data, the later analysis identified candidate immune exposures from TCR beta sequences and from how often those sequences occurred across donors. An earlier analysis of fewer than 750 of the donors used high-throughput TCR beta sequencing to judge whether each TCR beta V gene segment behaved as functional or pseudogenic. Donor age, sex, ethnicity and CMV serostatus were compiled together with the repertoire data. In a later genetic analysis, genome-wide SNP genotypes for about three fifths of the roughly 670 donors were used, and that subset was treated as a discovery cohort. Every repertoire in the discovery cohort had been generated on one and the same sequencing platform. HLA typing covered class I and class II loci at four-digit resolution. The number of donors typed differed by locus, with about 629-640 for A, B, C, DRB1 and DQB1, 522 for DQA1, 600 to 610 for DPA1, and around 450 for DPB1. Because of strong linkage in the cohort, a few DR-DQ haplotypes were treated as single units for association and clustering. Among about 400 genotyped donors of the cohort, an average of around 220,000 unique TCR beta nucleotide sequences was sequenced per donor, of which 15% to 20% were non-productive.

About this clone itself: Its antigen is currently not known. It has no much larger one-base neighbor in the sample; base qualities were not kept.

The cohort consisted of some 670 healthy bone marrow donors. At the time of sampling, all cohort members were nominally healthy, though unrecorded immune exposures were likely present. The donor was CMV seropositive and belonged to the group of more than 250 seropositive cohort members. Every donor gave a peripheral blood sample, and the peripheral blood mononuclear cells from that sample were used for TCR beta sequencing. The Qiagen DNeasy Blood Extraction Kit was used to extract genomic DNA from the blood cell samples. The cysteine opens and the phenylalanine closes a CDR3 of 12 amino acids. Just the 36-base CDR3 DNA is kept, in frame starting at base 1. Per the germline V gene (reference sequence), GTSNPN is the CDR1 and SVGIG is the CDR2. For this chain, trimming is 5 bases at the V end and 0 bases at the J end, and the number of junction bases without a gene match is 1. Preparation of the library involved the immunoSEQ multiplex PCR assay. A mixture of 60 forward primers for TCR Vbeta segments and 13 reverse primers for TCR Jbeta segments was used in the multiplex PCR. The CDR3 region of rearranged TCR beta genes was amplified from genomic DNA with a multiplex PCR assay. The Illumina HiSeq System was used to sequence the amplified TCR beta libraries as 87-base-pair reads. Processing in the source paper ran as follows. Across the 500 to 850 repertoires, a later analysis counted 60 million to 90 million unique TCR beta chains, some 11 million of which were shared by at least two donors. To remove PCR and sequencing errors, raw reads were error-corrected and collapsed into unique sequences using a nearest-neighbor algorithm that merged closely related sequences. CDR3 sequences were aligned to IMGT reference sequences to assign V, D and J gene segments. For a sequence to be retained, a match of at least six nucleotides to both a V gene segment and a J gene segment was required. A rearrangement was called productive if the CDR3 had no stop codons and remained in frame with V and J, and every other rearrangement was called non-productive. CDR3 was defined according to IMGT convention as the region running from the second conserved V-encoded cysteine to the conserved J-encoded phenylalanine. The earlier analysis of about 640 of the donors excluded any sequence lacking an unambiguous match to a single V gene segment. In an earlier analysis of some 590 of the donors, V segments were called functional above 56.7% productive rearrangements and were called segregating when the between-donor standard deviation exceeded 5%. To diagnose cytomegalovirus status from the catalog of TCR beta chain sequences, a statistical classification framework was built. In a later analysis, TCR nucleotide sequences were compared against IMGT/GENE-DB human TR gene sequences so that V and J genes could be assigned. The TCRdist pipeline was used in a later analysis to assign CDR3 sequences and most-parsimonious VDJ recombination scenarios. In a later analysis, each TCR beta chain was defined by its CDR3 amino acid sequence together with its V-gene family, and reads without a unique V-gene family were excluded. In a later analysis, approximately 590 highly shared, low-generation-probability nucleotide sequences were removed to address suspected cross-contamination and a sequencing artifact. In a later analysis, a clonal expansion index for each public chain was calculated from normalized within-repertoire ranks of inferred template counts. Generation probabilities in a later analysis came from a VDJ recombination model fitted to out-of-frame rearrangements, and those results were checked against IGoR. In a later analysis, hypergeometric tests were used to score TCR-TCR, TCR-HLA and TCR-CMV co-occurrence, with a repertoire-size bias correction applied to TCR pairs. A later analysis estimated false discovery rates by permuting HLA or CMV assignments 20 times. In a later analysis, co-occurring TCRs were grouped using DBSCAN, and TCRdist sequence similarity was added for clustering within HLA-allele-positive subsets. Repertoires with fewer than 30,000 or more than 120,000 public chains, plus five repertoires with anomalous nucleotide sharing, were excluded from co-occurrence clustering. TCRdb obtained this table from immuneACCESS and retained in-frame rearrangements with V and J assigned. These tables miss some clones; where compared with another copy, unresolved V genes account for less than half of the shortfall, and the remainder is unexplained. V and J calls plus clone size are reproduced from that table; the DNA served to infer D and trimming. The sample table lists 110,000 or so clones, around 80% of them with a count of one. 6.9% of the sample is held by the ten biggest clonotypes.

The investigation overall reported the following: When HLA alleles, especially DR and DQ, strongly co-occurred, attributing TCR associations to individual alleles was difficult. A few of the identified cytomegalovirus-associated TCR beta chains were confirmed in vitro to be specific for cytomegalovirus antigens. Some 16 rarely observed V segments, including chromosome 9 orphons, were excluded from the earlier analysis of about 500 of the donors because counts were too low. Correlated functional status among segregating V segments might reflect linkage disequilibrium, but an unknown experimental factor could not be ruled out. In both the original and validation cohorts, the classifier was reported to diagnose cytomegalovirus status with high specificity and sensitivity. The authors suggested that the approach could potentially be extended to other disease states and immunological phenotypes. Because the 87-base-pair reads could not distinguish some IMGT-functional V segments, including TRBV6-2 and TRBV6-3, those segments were excluded. The study gave a list of some 150 TCR beta chains associated with cytomegalovirus. Because HLA typing was missing for some donors at each locus, association tests included only the typed subset. A later analysis found that HLA-associated TCR beta chains were more clonally expanded and had lower generation probabilities than equally common non-associated chains. While some public TCRs were present in many individuals, most TCR sequences turned up only very rarely across donors. The only immune exposure information available for the cohort was CMV serostatus. Presence/absence analyses assumed roughly uniform sequencing depth across donors, an assumption that may not hold. A later analysis found that TCR association rates varied across HLA loci, with DRB1 alleles showing the most associated TCRs and HLA-C alleles the fewest. This cohort had only TCR beta chains sequenced, and the lack of alpha or paired-chain data limited which features could be detected. An association between a missense DCLRE1C variant and V-gene and J-gene trimming of TCR beta chains was found in a later genetic analysis and replicated in an independent cohort. A further reported finding was that TCR beta sequences accurately predicted the HLA-A and HLA-B alleles for most subjects in the first cohort. In an earlier analysis of approximately 590 of the donors, most TCR beta V segments were observed in productive rearrangements about 90% or about 30% of the time, broadly matching IMGT annotations. According to a later genetic analysis, donors in an Asian-associated ancestry cluster had fewer N-insertions in productive TCRs than the roughly 660-donor mean. Specific HLA alleles were associated with 15,000 to 20,000 TCR beta sequences at a false discovery rate of 0.05 in a later analysis. A later analysis found that most CMV-associated TCR beta chains appeared HLA-restricted, with HLA associations seemingly driven largely by CMV exposure. The sequencing pipeline was judged likely to have produced a cluster of highly shared sequence variants as a technical artifact. According to a later analysis, parvovirus B19, influenza, CMV and Epstein-Barr virus appeared linked to several top co-occurrence clusters.

Sequenced material: PBMCs. This clonotype originated in a man aged 25 to 45 in good health and CMV-seropositive. The chain couples TRBV30 to TRBJ2-7, with TRBD1 identical over 7 junction bases. The DNA sequence reads TGTGCCTGGGGACAGGTCTCCTACGAGCAGTACTTC. Its product reads: CAWGQVSYEQYF.